This T cell receptor beta chain was sequenced during a study of T-cell memory formation after mild COVID-19. Study-wide results and caveats: A second wave of clones peaked on day 37, and their SARS-CoV-2 specificity went unconfirmed. Cross-reactive memory appears to have joined, as suggested by some responding clones showing up in pre-infection memory.

Remarks on this clonotype: The antigen is not known.

Germline V lookup: CDR1 MNHEY, CDR2 SVGEGT. The V and J ends lost 2 bases and 4 bases respectively, with 11 bases between them. CDR3 length: 15 amino acids. Using constant-segment primers, 5'RACE produced TCR alpha and TCR beta cDNA libraries carrying sample barcodes and UMIs. TCRdb itself ran the 5' RACE reads through MiXCR, one entry per CDR3 protein. Of about 310,000 distinct CDR3 sequences listed, more than 15% were seen once; the top ten hold more than 20%. The rearrangement links TRBV6-2 or TRBV6-3 to TRBJ2-2; D assignment may be TRBD1 or TRBD2 (5 bases each). The sequence was obtained from a young man who had mild COVID-19 (a few samples of this study predate the infection). Cell type and time point are not known. Sequencing was carried out using PBMCs or a T cell subset sorted from them (not recorded which). The CDR3 loop reads CASSYRSRGTGELFF. The CDR3, as DNA: TGTGCCAGCAGTTACCGTTCGAGGGGCACCGGGGAGCTGTTTTTT.